Listed here are 2 T cell receptor beta chains from one sample, sequenced in a study of OX40 agonist ivuxolimab in advanced cancers. TCRdb's copy holds only in-frame clones and misses some; the assay was immunoSEQ multiplex PCR. The sample carries some 84,000 clones, 89% recorded once. Sample: CD4+ or CD8+ T cells sorted from blood, taken in a trial of the OX40 agonist ivuxolimab. These receptors all stem from an adult with an advanced solid tumor such as melanoma, head and neck, liver or kidney cancer.

The chain carries TRBV4-2 and TRBJ1-5; D is unresolved. The CDR3 is 19 amino acids. The ends were cut back, 4 bases at V and 0 bases at J, with 22 bases in the middle. The germline V gene has CDR1 LGHNA and CDR2 YNFKEQ. The CDR3 loop reads CASSPHPSTADYSNQPQHF. For the CDR3, the DNA is TGTGCCAGCAGCCCCCATCCCTCTACAGCGGACTATAGCAATCAGCCCCAGCATTTT.

This rearrangement joins TRBV6-6 to TRBJ2-3, with TRBD2 matching over 11 bases. This CDR3 has 15 residues. V was clipped by 6 bases and J by 6 bases; unmatched bases: 8. Looked up from germline, CDR1 is MNHNY and CDR2 is SVGAGI (reference sequence). CDR3 sequence reads: CASSPQTSGADTQYF. The CDR3, as DNA: TGTGCCAGCAGCCCACAGACTAGCGGGGCTGATACGCAGTATTTT.